The subject of this entry is one T cell receptor beta chain. No antigen is known for it. It has no much larger one-base neighbor in the sample; base qualities were not kept. The V and J ends are trimmed by 4 bases and 2 bases, leaving 15 bases between them. The germline V gene gives CDR1 as SGHTS and CDR2 as YDEGEE. Its CDR3 holds 15 amino acids, cysteine through phenylalanine. Only the CDR3 DNA is retained, 45 bases long and in frame from the first base. The data were obtained in a study of blood T cell repertoires in COVID-19 (dated by TCRdb to between 2020 and 2021). Broadly, across the study: Collaborator samples came from the United States, Italy and Spain and covered acute and convalescent phases of COVID-19. The prospective study material was composed of cDNA or gDNA derived from T cells, B-cell-depleted T cells, or PBMCs. Subjects who had been exposed to COVID-19, were actively infected with it, or had recovered from it provided the deeply sampled blood TCRbeta repertoires that made up the dataset. Samples were obtained from the ongoing ImmuneRACE study (first 160 participants) and from 1,200 or so subjects provided by 6 global collaborators. Nearly every sample came with metadata listing a de-identified subject ID, COVID-19 status, age in years and sex. A freely available public database, intended as a resource for researchers studying the immune response to SARS-CoV-2, is where the repertoires were released. Where available, HLA class I and class II types were taken from metadata supplied by the sample provider and were not determined by assay-based typing.

Results and caveats for the whole study, not just this receptor: How much clinical and demographic metadata was included differed by source and by participant, and the metadata was provided uncurated.

Enrolling through a virtual design, the prospective study's participants ranged in age from roughly 18 to 95 years and lived across some 22 United States geographic areas. To assign participants to cohorts, the prospective study relied on clinical history that participants themselves reported in a screening survey and a study questionnaire. A participant counted as exposed if, within 2 weeks of entering the study, that participant had been in contact with someone who had a PCR-confirmed or clinician-diagnosed COVID-19 case. Each participant in the prospective study had whole blood, serum and a nasopharyngeal or oropharyngeal swab collected by mobile phlebotomists. Over an approximately 2-month period, participants in the prospective study had the option of providing additional blood draws and questionnaires. Before DNA extraction, prospective study blood samples were shipped either frozen or at room temperature.

The immunoSEQ Assay, a bias-controlled multiplex PCR, was used to amplify TCRbeta CDR3 regions from genomic DNA. Processing in the source paper ran as follows. The number of nucleated cells in each sample was estimated by amplification of reference gene primers within the assay. To quantify the absolute abundance of each unique TCRbeta CDR3 rearrangement, sequence reads were collapsed and filtered. For each sample, productive Simpson clonality was calculated as the square root of Simpson's diversity index over productive rearrangements. The immuneACCESS repertoire file appears here via TCRdb, limited to in-frame rearrangements. These files lack a portion of the clones; in checked studies, under half of the deficit traces to unresolved V genes, and the cause of the others is not known. V and J calls and clone size follow that table, whereas D and trimming were derived from the DNA. Present in this sample are approximately 140,000 clones, about 90% of which were seen just once. The ten most abundant clones make up less than 5% of the sample.

Sample: PBMCs or T cells enriched from blood (not recorded which). The TCR sequence derives from a woman between 35 and 50 years old who had been exposed to COVID-19. The chain couples TRBV5-8 to TRBJ1-2; the D gene is unclear. The bases are TGTGCCAGCAGCCGGGAAGCGGTCTCAAACTATGGCTACACCTTC. Its translation is CASSREAVSNYGYTF.